This TCR beta chain derives from a study of T cell responses to AZD1222 COVID-19 vaccine. Study outcomes and limitations: Close to half of all spike-specific TCRs reportedly target regions of the variants that are unmutated. The study sampled repertoires only after the peak T cell response. Across spike, vaccine-associated CD4 TCRs were found, dominant at 160-218 and 743-854. At baseline, just a handful of AZD1222 recipients tested seropositive.

Germline V gene lookup returns CDR1 SQVTM and CDR2 ANQGSEA. With 1 base removed from V and 2 bases from J, the gap between germline ends came to 11 bases. CDR3 length: 15 residues. On this clone itself: The antigen remains unidentified.

The table came from immunoSEQ multiplex PCR; TCRdb's copy has only in-frame clones and leaves some out. Found here are 150,000 to 200,000 clones, approximately 90% of them singletons; the top ten hold 3.6%. This TCR derives from an adult who received the MenACWY meningococcal vaccine as a control. The sample was peripheral blood, taken 28 days after the second dose of the MenACWY control vaccine. The chain employs TRBV29-1 and TRBJ2-2, with a weak D call TRBD2 (6 bases). The CDR3 region is CSVEVGGTNTGELFF. CDR3 nucleotide sequence: TGCAGCGTTGAAGTTGGGGGGACCAACACCGGGGAGCTGTTTTTT.